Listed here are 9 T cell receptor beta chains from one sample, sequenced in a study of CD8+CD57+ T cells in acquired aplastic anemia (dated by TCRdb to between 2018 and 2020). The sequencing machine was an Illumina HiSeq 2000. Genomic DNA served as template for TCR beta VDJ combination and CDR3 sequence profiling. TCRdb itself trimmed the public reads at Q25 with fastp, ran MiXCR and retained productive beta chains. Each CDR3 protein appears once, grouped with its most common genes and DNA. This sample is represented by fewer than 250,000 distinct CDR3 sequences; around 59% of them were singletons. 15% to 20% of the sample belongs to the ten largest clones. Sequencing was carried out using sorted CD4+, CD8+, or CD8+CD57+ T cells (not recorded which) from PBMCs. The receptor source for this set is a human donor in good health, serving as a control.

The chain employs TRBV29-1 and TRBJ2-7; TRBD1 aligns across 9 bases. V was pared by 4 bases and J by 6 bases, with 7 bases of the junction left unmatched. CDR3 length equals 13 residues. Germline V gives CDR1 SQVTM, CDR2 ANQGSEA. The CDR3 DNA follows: TGCAGCGTTGGGGGGAGACAGGGGGTCGAGCAGTACTTC. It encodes CSVGGRQGVEQYF.

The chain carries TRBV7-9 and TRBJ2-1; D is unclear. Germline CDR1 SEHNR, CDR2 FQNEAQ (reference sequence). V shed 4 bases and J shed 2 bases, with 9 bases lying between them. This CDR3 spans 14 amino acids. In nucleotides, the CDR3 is TGTGCCAGCAGCTCAGTTTATCCCTACAATGAGCAGTTCTTC. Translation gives CASSSVYPYNEQFF.

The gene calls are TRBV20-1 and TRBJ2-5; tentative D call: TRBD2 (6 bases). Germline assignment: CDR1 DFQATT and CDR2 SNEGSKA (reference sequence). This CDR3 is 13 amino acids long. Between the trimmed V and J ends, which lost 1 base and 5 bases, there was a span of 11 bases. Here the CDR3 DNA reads TGCAGTGCTAGAGGTGGGGGGTTGGAGACCCAGTACTTC. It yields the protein CSARGGGLETQYF.

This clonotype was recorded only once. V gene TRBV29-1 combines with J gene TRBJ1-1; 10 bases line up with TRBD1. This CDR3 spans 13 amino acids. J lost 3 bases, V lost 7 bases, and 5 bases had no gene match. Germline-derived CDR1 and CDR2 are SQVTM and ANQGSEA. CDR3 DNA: TGCAGCGCCGTCGGACAGGGGGACACTGAAGCTTTCTTT. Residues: CSAVGQGDTEAFF.

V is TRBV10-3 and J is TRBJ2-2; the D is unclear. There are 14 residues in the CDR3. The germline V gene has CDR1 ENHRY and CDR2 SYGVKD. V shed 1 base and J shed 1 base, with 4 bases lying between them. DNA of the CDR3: TGTGCCATCAGTGAGTTAGTGAACACCGGGGAGCTGTTTTTT. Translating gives CAISELVNTGELFF.

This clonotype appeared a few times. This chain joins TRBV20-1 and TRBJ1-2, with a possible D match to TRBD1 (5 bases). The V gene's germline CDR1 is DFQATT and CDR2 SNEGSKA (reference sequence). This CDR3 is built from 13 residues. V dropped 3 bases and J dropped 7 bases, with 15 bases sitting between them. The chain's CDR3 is CSARAGGRAGYTF. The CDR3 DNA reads TGCAGTGCTAGGGCGGGGGGAAGGGCTGGCTACACCTTC.

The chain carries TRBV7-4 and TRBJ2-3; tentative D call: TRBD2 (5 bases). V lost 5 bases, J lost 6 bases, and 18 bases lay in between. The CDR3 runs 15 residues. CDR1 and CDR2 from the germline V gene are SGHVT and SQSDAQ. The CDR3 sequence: CASSQGDYTGDTQYF. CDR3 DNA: TGTGCCAGCAGCCAAGGAGACTATACTGGGGATACGCAGTATTTT. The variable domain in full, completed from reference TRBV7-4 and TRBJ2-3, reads GAGVSQSPRYKVAKRGRDVALRCDSISGHVTLYWYRQTLGQGSEVLTYSQSDAQRDKSGRPSGRFSAERPERSVSTLKIQRTEQGDSAVYLCASSQGDYTGDTQYFGPGTRLTVL.

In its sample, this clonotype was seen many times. The CDR3 nucleotides read TGTGCCATCAGTGCTCAGGGGGGCTCCTACAATGAGCAGTTCTTC. As protein: CAISAQGGSYNEQFF. The chain couples TRBV10-3 to TRBJ2-1; perhaps TRBD1 as D (7 bases). Per germline, CDR1 ENHRY and CDR2 SYGVKD. CDR3 length: 15 amino acids. Trimming stripped 4 bases from V and 0 bases from J, with 10 bases between.

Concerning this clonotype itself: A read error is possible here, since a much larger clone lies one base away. CDR3: CASSQEGSGGALWQYF. The DNA of the CDR3 is TGTGCCAGCAGCCAAGAGGGTAGCGGGGGGGCCCTCTGGCAGTACTTC. The V and J genes are TRBV7-2 and TRBJ2-7; 11 nucleotides align to TRBD2. This CDR3 region has 16 residues. V lost 5 bases, J lost 9 bases, and 15 bases stayed unmatched. Germline CDR1 and CDR2: SGHTA and FQGNSA.